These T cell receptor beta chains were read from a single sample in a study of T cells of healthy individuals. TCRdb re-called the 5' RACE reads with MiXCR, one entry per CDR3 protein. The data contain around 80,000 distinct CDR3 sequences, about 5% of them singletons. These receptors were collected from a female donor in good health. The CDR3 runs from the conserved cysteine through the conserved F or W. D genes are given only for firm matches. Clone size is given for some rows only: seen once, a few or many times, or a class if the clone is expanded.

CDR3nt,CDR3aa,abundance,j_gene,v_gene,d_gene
TGCAGCGTGGGGGGGAAAGAGCGGAGCTCCTACAATGAGCAGTTCTTC,CSVGGKERSSYNEQFF,many,TRBJ2-1,TRBV29-1,TRBD2
TGTGCCAGCAGCTCCCGGGACACGGGGTATGGCTACACCTTC,CASSSRDTGYGYTF,few,TRBJ1-2,TRBV11-2,-
TGTGCCAGCAGTCCAGGGGGCTCTGGGGCCAACGTCCTGACTTTC,CASSPGGSGANVLTF,many,TRBJ2-6,TRBV6-6,TRBD1
TGTGCCAGCAGTCCCGGCGGAGGCTACGAGCAGTACTTC,CASSPGGGYEQYF,many,TRBJ2-7,TRBV6-2/TRBV6-3,-
TGTGCCAGCAGCCCCGGACAGTATTCGAACACTGAAGCTTTCTTT,CASSPGQYSNTEAFF,-,TRBJ1-1,TRBV9,-
TGTGCCAGCAGTTTATTCCCGGACAGGGTAAGACAGCCCCAGCATTTT,CASSLFPDRVRQPQHF,few,TRBJ1-5,TRBV27,TRBD1
TGTGCCAGCAGTTTAGTCAGGGGAGCTGGTGGGTTCTCCTATAATTCACCCCTCCACTTT,CASSLVRGAGGFSYNSPLHF,few,TRBJ1-6,TRBV12-3/TRBV12-4,-
TGCGCCAGCAAGGGTAGCGGGATTATAAACGAGCAGTACTTC,CASKGSGIINEQYF,many,TRBJ2-7,TRBV5-1,TRBD2
TGTGCCAGCAGCCACCCTGAAGAAAAACTGTTTTTT,CASSHPEEKLFF,-,TRBJ1-4,TRBV6-2/TRBV6-3,-
TGTGCCAGCAGGACTAGGGACAGGTCTTACTATGGCTACACCTTC,CASRTRDRSYYGYTF,many,TRBJ1-2,TRBV6-5,TRBD1
TGCGCCAGCAGCCAAGATAAGCTAGCGGGAGTAATAACCTACAATGAGCAGTTCTTC,CASSQDKLAGVITYNEQFF,-,TRBJ2-1,TRBV4-1,TRBD2
TGTGCCAGCAGCTCCCACGGCGAAGAGCAGTTCTTC,CASSSHGEEQFF,-,TRBJ2-1,TRBV11-2,-
TGTGCCAGCAGCTTAGATCCAGCCAGCACTGAAGCTTTCTTT,CASSLDPASTEAFF,-,TRBJ1-1,TRBV11-2,-
TGTGCCAGCACCAATGACAGGGGGCAATACAATGAGCAGTTCTTC,CASTNDRGQYNEQFF,many,TRBJ2-1,TRBV6-5,TRBD1
TGTGCCAGCAGTTCAGGAGACGGCTACACCTTC,CASSSGDGYTF,many,TRBJ1-2,TRBV6-6,-
TGCGCCAGCAGCTTGGCCCTACTCAACAGGGCCGGAGCCAAAAACATTCAGTACTTC,CASSLALLNRAGAKNIQYF,many,TRBJ2-4,TRBV5-1,-
TGTGCCAGCAGTTACCCAGAAAAATCAGGGACTAGCGGGAGGGCCTCTGAGCAGTTCTTC,CASSYPEKSGTSGRASEQFF,-,TRBJ2-1,TRBV6-6,TRBD2
TGTGCCAGCAGCTTCAATTGTGAGACCCAGTACTTC,CASSFNCETQYF,-,TRBJ2-5,TRBV7-9,-
TGTGCCAGCAGCTTAGCGCGGGGGGGGAATTCACCCCTCCACTTT,CASSLARGGNSPLHF,few,TRBJ1-6,TRBV7-9,-
TGTGCCAGCAGTTACGGCGGGAGAGCCAACTACGAGCAGTACTTC,CASSYGGRANYEQYF,many,TRBJ2-7,TRBV6-2/TRBV6-3,TRBD2
TGTGCCAGCAGCTTAGGCACCGGGGGGGAGACCCAGTACTTC,CASSLGTGGETQYF,-,TRBJ2-5,TRBV7-6,TRBD2
TGCAGCGGTTTCATGGGACAAAGACGCAATCAGCCCCAGCATTTT,CSGFMGQRRNQPQHF,many,TRBJ1-5,TRBV29-1,-
TGTGCCAGCAGTCTTTCCCACGGGGGGTATAATTCACCCCTCCACTTT,CASSLSHGGYNSPLHF,-,TRBJ1-6,TRBV6-5,-
TGTGCCAGCAGCTTTCGACAGGGAACAGCCGGGGAGCTGTTTTTT,CASSFRQGTAGELFF,many,TRBJ2-2,TRBV7-9,TRBD1
TGTGCCAGCAGACCCCCGGGCACAGATACGCAGTATTTT,CASRPPGTDTQYF,few,TRBJ2-3,TRBV27,-
TGTGCCAGCAGCCCAGGGGGCAACACTGAAGCTTTCTTT,CASSPGGNTEAFF,many,TRBJ1-1,TRBV6-6,TRBD1
TGTGCCAGCAGCCAAGCTTTGGCAGGCCCGACTGGGGCTGAAGCTTTCTTT,CASSQALAGPTGAEAFF,many,TRBJ1-1,TRBV4-2,-
TGTGCCAGCAGTTACAGGGAAACGTACGAGCAGTACTTC,CASSYRETYEQYF,-,TRBJ2-7,TRBV6-6,-
TGTGCCAGCTCACCACCAAACAAGGGGGTATTCTATGGCTACACCTTC,CASSPPNKGVFYGYTF,-,TRBJ1-2,TRBV18,-
TGCGCCAGCAGCCCTACTAGCGGGAGCTCCTACAATGAGCAGTTCTTC,CASSPTSGSSYNEQFF,many,TRBJ2-1,TRBV5-1,TRBD2
TGTGCCAGCGCCCTTTTCGGAAGCACAGATACGCAGTATTTT,CASALFGSTDTQYF,-,TRBJ2-3,TRBV2,-
TGTGCCAGCAGCTCCGGGACAGGAGCTTTCTTT,CASSSGTGAFF,many,TRBJ1-1,TRBV11-2,TRBD1
TGTACCAGCAGAGGGAACACTGAAGCTTTCTTT,CTSRGNTEAFF,many,TRBJ1-1,TRBV6-5,-
TGTGCCAGCAGCTTGGAGGTTAGTAGCCACGAGCAGTACTTC,CASSLEVSSHEQYF,many,TRBJ2-7,TRBV5-6,-
TGTGCCAGCAGTTTAACCGGTCGCGAGCAGTACTTC,CASSLTGREQYF,many,TRBJ2-7,TRBV27,-
TGTGCCAGCAGTGGCCAGGTTTCAGTCACTGAAGCTTTCTTT,CASSGQVSVTEAFF,few,TRBJ1-1,TRBV2,-
TGTGCCAGCAGTTACGGACAGGGCAATGAGCAGTTCTTC,CASSYGQGNEQFF,many,TRBJ2-1,TRBV6-2/TRBV6-3,TRBD1
TGCAGCGTATCGGAGGGCACAGATACGCAGTATTTT,CSVSEGTDTQYF,many,TRBJ2-3,TRBV29-1,-
TGCAGCGTTTTCCTACACCGGCTGGGGACCGGGGAGCTGTTTTTT,CSVFLHRLGTGELFF,many,TRBJ2-2,TRBV29-1,-
TGTGCCAGCAGCCCTCTGGGCTATTCCGCAGATACGCAGTATTTT,CASSPLGYSADTQYF,many,TRBJ2-3,TRBV7-9,-